These 26 T cell receptor beta chains were all obtained from the same sample, sequenced in a study of shared clonotypes between healthy human individuals. Libraries were prepared by immunoSEQ multiplex PCR; TCRdb keeps only in-frame clonotypes and omits some of them. The sample has some 2,100,000 clones, approximately 96% seen once; the top ten hold 0.1% to 0.15%. The sequencing input was naive CD4+ T cells sorted from blood. Subset here: CD45RA+ positively selected. These receptor sequences come from a man aged 18-30 years in good health.

The rearrangement uses TRBV29-1 and TRBJ1-1; D ambiguous. From germline, CDR1 is SQVTM and CDR2 ANQGSEA. The CDR3 runs to 13 residues. V lost 4 bases and J 0 bases, leaving 9 bases between the germline ends. Written as DNA, the CDR3 is TGCAGCGTTGCTTTGTCGTTGAACACTGAAGCTTTCTTT. Amino acids: CSVALSLNTEAFF.

This clone was observed once. The gene calls are TRBV29-1 and TRBJ2-2; 7 nucleotides agree with TRBD2. Germline V gene lookup returns CDR1 SQVTM and CDR2 ANQGSEA. Losses at the gene ends were 7 bases for V and 4 bases for J; bases not matched to a gene: 6. The CDR3 totals 13 residues. CDR3 DNA sequence: TGCAGCGGGGCTAGCGGTGGCACCGGGGAGCTGTTTTTT. Protein sequence: CSGASGGTGELFF.

This clone was recorded only once. The chain couples TRBV2 to TRBJ1-2; 7 bases agree with TRBD1. Per germline, CDR1 SNHLY and CDR2 FYNNEI. With 8 bases clipped from V and 7 bases from J, the junction kept 7 bases outside the gene matches. This CDR3 spans 12 amino acids. The CDR3 reads CASFRQGRGYTF. CDR3 coding DNA: TGTGCCAGCTTTCGACAGGGACGTGGCTACACCTTC.

V usage is TRBV5-1 and J usage is TRBJ2-1; TRBD2 aligns across 7 bases. CDR1 is SGHRS, CDR2 YFSETQ, per germline. The CDR3 length is 14 residues. With 4 bases clipped from V and 10 bases from J, the junction kept 11 bases outside the gene matches. Here the CDR3 DNA reads TGCGCCAGCAGCGCGTCCGGGACTACGCGCGAGCAGTTCTTC. Its translation: CASSASGTTREQFF.

Of note for this clone: A junction boundary mismatches the germline segment, possibly from a read error. The V call is TRBV27, the J call TRBJ1-2; D uncertain. Germline V lookup: CDR1 MNHEY, CDR2 SMNVEV (reference sequence). The length of the CDR3 is 11 residues. CDR3 sequence: CASRGSLRASF. CDR3 sequence (DNA): TGTGCCAGCAGGGGCAGTCTCCGGGCTTCCTTC.

V gene TRBV10-3 combines with J gene TRBJ2-7, with 7 positions matching TRBD1. The germline CDR1 and CDR2 sequences are ENHRY and SYGVKD. The CDR3 runs to 15 residues. Trimming at V came to 2 bases and at J to 3 bases, leaving 7 bases not matched to a gene. CDR3 in DNA: TGTGCCATCAGTGAGAGGACAGGACCAAACTACGAGCAGTACTTC. It translates to CAISERTGPNYEQYF.

This chain joins TRBV5-1 and TRBJ2-5, with 10 bases aligning to TRBD2. CDR1 SGHRS and CDR2 YFSETQ come from the germline V gene. V shed 5 bases and J 5 bases; nucleotides not matched to a gene: 12. The CDR3 extends over 16 amino acids. The CDR3 sequence is CASRMGSGRAVETQYF. DNA for the CDR3: TGCGCCAGCAGGATGGGGAGCGGGAGGGCCGTCGAGACCCAGTACTTC.

The chain joins TRBV9 to TRBJ2-5, with D maybe TRBD1 (6 bases). The germline V gene has CDR1 SGDLS and CDR2 YYNGEE. V dropped 5 bases and J dropped 10 bases, with 21 bases sitting between them. This CDR3 has 14 residues. The CDR3 nucleotides read TGTGCCAGCAGTCCCGGAGGAGTTAAGGGGGACCAGTACTTC. This encodes CASSPGGVKGDQYF.

The chain couples TRBV6-5 to TRBJ1-2; D uncertain. Germline CDR1 MNHEY, CDR2 SVGAGI. The CDR3 spans 15 residues. The germline V and J ends were trimmed by 1 base and 3 bases, with 12 bases remaining between them. The CDR3 region has the DNA TGTGCCAGCAGTTACTACCATGGTAGGGACTATGGCTACACCTTC. Residues: CASSYYHGRDYGYTF.

The V call is TRBV6-1, the J call TRBJ1-2, with a possible D match to TRBD1 (5 bases). Trimming cost V 4 bases and J 7 bases, with 16 bases left between them. Looked up from germline, CDR1 is MNHNS and CDR2 is SASEGT. The CDR3 covers 14 residues. The CDR3 region has the DNA TGTGCCAGCAGTGCCGGGGGAGTTCCGCTTGGCTACACCTTC. Protein: CASSAGGVPLGYTF.

The chain uses TRBV29-1 and TRBJ1-1; unclear D gene. The germline CDR1 and CDR2 sequences are SQVTM and ANQGSEA. This CDR3 is 13 amino acids long. The germline V and J ends were trimmed by 7 bases and 0 bases, with 12 bases remaining between them. Here the CDR3 DNA reads TGCAGCGCCGAAAGGATTTTGAACACTGAAGCTTTCTTT. This gives the protein CSAERILNTEAFF.

The genes are TRBV7-2 and TRBJ1-5; 7 positions agree with TRBD1. This CDR3 spans 15 amino acids. The J segment lost 7 bases and the V segment lost 2 bases, leaving 8 bases of the junction unmatched. Looked up from germline, CDR1 is SGHTA and CDR2 is FQGNSA. The CDR3 DNA reads as TGTGCCAGCAGCTTATCCGACAGGGTACTCCAGCCCCAGCATTTT. It specifies CASSLSDRVLQPQHF.

The rearrangement links TRBV5-1 to TRBJ2-7; D is undetermined. V was pared by 3 bases and J by 3 bases, with 16 bases between. The CDR3 totals 15 residues. The germline V gene has CDR1 SGHRS and CDR2 YFSETQ. CDR3 in DNA: TGCGCCAGCAGCTCGGGCACTACTAAGGGCTACGAGCAGTACTTC. Protein product: CASSSGTTKGYEQYF.

This CDR3 is CASRSGQGIYGYTF. DNA for the CDR3: TGTGCCAGCAGATCCGGCCAGGGAATATATGGCTACACCTTC. The chain joins TRBV6-5 to TRBJ1-2, with D possibly matching TRBD1 (5 bases). Germline V gives CDR1 MNHEY, CDR2 SVGAGI. The CDR3 length is 14 residues. With 6 bases removed from V and 5 bases from J, the gap between germline ends came to 16 bases.

DNA of the CDR3: TGTGCCAGCAGCTTAAACGACAGGGAGCAGTACTTC. Its protein is CASSLNDREQYF. The gene calls are TRBV7-8 and TRBJ2-7, with D possibly matching TRBD1 (6 bases). V lost 2 bases, J lost 7 bases, and 9 bases lay in between. This CDR3 contains 12 residues. Germline CDR1 and CDR2: SGHVS and FQNEAQ.

The gene calls are TRBV19 and TRBJ2-2; unclear D gene. The CDR3 runs to 14 residues. The V end lost 4 bases, the J end lost 3 bases, and 9 bases lay between the germline ends. CDR1 LNHDA and CDR2 SQIVND come from the germline V gene (reference sequence). The CDR3: CASSSAGDTGELFF. In nucleotides, the CDR3 is TGTGCCAGTAGTAGTGCCGGCGACACCGGGGAGCTGTTTTTT.

Details on this clone: Other DNA sequences in the sample encode the same CDR3. The chain has TRBV4-3 and TRBJ2-1, with 7 bases lining up with TRBD1. Germline-derived CDR1 and CDR2 are LGHNA and YSLEER. The CDR3 totals 15 residues. Trimming removed 4 bases from V and 1 base from J; junction bases left unmatched: 4. CDR3 residues: CASSLGGSSYNEQFF. The CDR3 bases are TGCGCCAGCAGCCTAGGGGGCTCGTCCTACAATGAGCAGTTCTTC.

The chain couples TRBV5-4 to TRBJ2-5; TRBD2 might be the D (5 bases). There are 14 residues in the CDR3. V lost 4 bases, J lost 2 bases, and 12 bases lay in between. Germline V CDR1 and CDR2: SGHNT, YYREEE (reference sequence). The CDR3: CASSRGREQETQYF. The CDR3 DNA reads TGTGCCAGCAGCCGCGGGCGCGAACAAGAGACCCAGTACTTC.

V usage is TRBV2 and J usage is TRBJ2-3; the match to TRBD2 covers 10 bases. The V gene end was trimmed by 6 bases and the J gene end by 1 base; junction bases not matched to a gene: 4. Germline assignment: CDR1 SNHLY and CDR2 FYNNEI. The CDR3 extends over 15 amino acids. CDR3 coding DNA: TGTGCCAGCAGGCTAGCGGGAGTTGGCACAGATACGCAGTATTTT. Translated, it gives CASRLAGVGTDTQYF. Full variable domain (outside the CDR3, taken from reference TRBV2 and TRBJ2-3): EPEVTQTPSHQVTQMGQEVILRCVPISNHLYFYWYRQILGQKVEFLVSFYNNEISEKSEIFDDQFSVERPDGSNFTLKIRSTKLEDSAMYFCASRLAGVGTDTQYFGPGTRLTVL.

The chain carries TRBV7-9 and TRBJ1-4, with a tentative D call TRBD1 (5 bases). CDR1 is SEHNR and CDR2 is FQNEAQ in the germline V gene (reference sequence). The CDR3 contains 18 residues. The V and J ends lost 0 bases and 0 bases respectively, with 14 bases between them. CDR3 loop: CASSLAYGHSATNEKLFF. DNA for the CDR3: TGTGCCAGCAGCTTAGCATACGGACACTCTGCAACTAATGAAAAACTGTTTTTT.

The V and J genes are TRBV29-1 and TRBJ2-1, with D unclear. Trimming removed 1 base from V and 1 base from J, with 11 bases in between. This CDR3 contains 15 residues. Per the germline V gene, CDR1 is SQVTM and CDR2 is ANQGSEA. CDR3 sequence reads: CSVEVDVWSYNEQFF. In DNA form, the CDR3 reads TGCAGCGTTGAAGTTGACGTATGGTCCTACAATGAGCAGTTCTTC.

The chain carries TRBV5-1 and TRBJ2-5; TRBD1 matches at 10 bases. Germline assignment: CDR1 SGHRS and CDR2 YFSETQ. The CDR3 is 15 residues long. V gave up 4 bases and J gave up 5 bases; unmatched junction bases: 8. This CDR3 is CASSEQGQGPETQYF. The CDR3 nucleotides are TGCGCCAGCAGCGAGCAGGGACAGGGGCCGGAGACCCAGTACTTC.

J is TRBJ2-5 and V is TRBV7-9; 8 nucleotides agree with TRBD1. There are 15 residues in the CDR3. The V gene's germline CDR1 is SEHNR and CDR2 FQNEAQ (reference sequence). V shed 5 bases and J 3 bases; nucleotides not matched to a gene: 8. This CDR3 is CASSTDRGRKETQYF. The CDR3 DNA reads TGTGCCAGCAGCACCGACAGGGGAAGAAAAGAGACCCAGTACTTC.

This sequence joins TRBV12-2 and TRBJ2-7; TRBD2, the table's D call, was not compared with the DNA. TRBV12-2 is recorded as a pseudogene. The CDR3 length is 17 residues. The DNA for the CDR3 is TGTGCAAGTCGCTTAGGTTCTAGCGGCCATGGTTTCTACGAGCAGTACTTC. Protein sequence: CASRLGSSGHGFYEQYF.

The chain uses TRBV5-1 and TRBJ2-7, with no clear D. The CDR3 is 14 residues long. Per the germline V gene, CDR1 is SGHRS and CDR2 is YFSETQ. The ends were cut back, 5 bases at V and 6 bases at J, with 18 bases in the middle. The CDR3 spells CASRPEPNLPEQYF. In nucleotides, the CDR3 is TGCGCCAGCAGACCGGAGCCTAACTTACCCGAGCAGTACTTC.

The J gene is TRBJ1-6, the V gene TRBV5-1; 9 bases match TRBD1. Germline assignment: CDR1 SGHRS and CDR2 YFSETQ. CDR3 length: 15 residues. V lost 4 bases, J lost 5 bases, and 4 bases stayed unmatched. The CDR3 DNA sequence: TGCGCCAGCAGCCCGGGACAGGGAAATAATTCACCCCTCCACTTT. Translation gives CASSPGQGNNSPLHF.